Shown below are 29 T cell receptor beta chains from a single sample sequenced in a study of blood T cell repertoires in COVID-19. Assay: immunoSEQ multiplex PCR; the TCRdb copy retains only in-frame clones and omits some. The table includes around 75,000 clones, 85% to 90% detected once. The sequencing input was peripheral blood. All receptors derive from a man over 45 with acute or convalescent COVID-19.

CDR3 nucleotide sequence: TGTGCCAGCAGCTCCCCCCAACTGAAATCCGGGGAGCTGTTTTTT. Protein: CASSSPQLKSGELFF. The V and J genes are TRBV5-4 and TRBJ2-2, with no clear D. V was cut by 3 bases and J by 6 bases, with 15 bases left in between. CDR1 SGHNT and CDR2 YYREEE come from the germline V gene (reference sequence). This CDR3 spans 15 amino acids.

V and J are TRBV18 and TRBJ2-1, with TRBD2 identical over 12 bases. This CDR3 comprises 17 residues. Losses at the gene ends were 4 bases for V and 6 bases for J; bases not matched to a gene: 10. Germline V lookup: CDR1 KGHSH, CDR2 LQKENI. Here the CDR3 reads CASSLFGLAGTRNEQFF. In nucleotides, the CDR3 is TGTGCCAGCTCACTCTTCGGACTAGCGGGAACTCGCAATGAGCAGTTCTTC.

The gene calls are TRBV4-1 and TRBJ2-3; D call uncertain. Germline V gene sequence: CDR1 MGHRA, CDR2 YSYEKL. Trimming took 3 bases from V and 6 from J, leaving 10 bases between them. The CDR3 has 13 amino acids. In nucleotides, the CDR3 is TGCGCCAGCAGCCACCAGAATTGGGATACGCAGTATTTT. Translation gives CASSHQNWDTQYF.

This clone was observed once. The V and J genes are TRBV7-9 and TRBJ2-7, with a tentative D call TRBD2 (6 bases). Per the germline V gene, CDR1 is SEHNR and CDR2 is FQNEAQ (reference sequence). The CDR3 extends over 19 amino acids. V lost 0 bases and J lost 3, with 24 bases in between. CDR3 region: CASSLALEGSGQHYYEQYF. Here the CDR3 DNA reads TGTGCCAGCAGCTTAGCGCTGGAGGGAAGCGGCCAACACTACTACGAGCAGTACTTC.

The genes are TRBV5-5 and TRBJ2-1, with a weak D call TRBD2 (6 bases). V was clipped by 0 bases and J by 10 bases, with 20 bases between them. The CDR3 consists of 16 residues. Germline V gene lookup returns CDR1 SGHKS and CDR2 YYEKEE (reference sequence). CDR3 loop: CASSLAGGTAFGEQFF. CDR3 DNA: TGTGCCAGCAGCTTGGCCGGCGGGACCGCCTTTGGGGAGCAGTTCTTC.

V and J are TRBV5-1 and TRBJ1-1; D is possibly TRBD1 (6 bases). The ends were cut back, 4 bases at V and 2 bases at J, with 12 bases in the middle. Germline lookup yields CDR1 SGHRS and CDR2 YFSETQ. The CDR3 loop spans 14 amino acids. The CDR3 DNA is TGCGCCAGCAGCAGAGCACAGGGAAACACTGAAGCTTTCTTT. As protein: CASSRAQGNTEAFF.

The chain joins TRBV23-1 to TRBJ2-3, with a possible D match to TRBD2 (5 bases). TRBV23-1 qualifies as an ORF whose function is uncertain. V was pared by 3 bases and J by 14 bases, with 18 bases between. This CDR3 comprises 13 residues. The CDR3 DNA is TGCGCCAGCAGTCAGGCGGGTCCCCGAGAGTTGTATTTT. Its translation: CASSQAGPRELYF.

In its sample, this clone was seen once. The rearrangement links TRBV29-1 to TRBJ1-1; tentatively, D is TRBD1 (5 bases). V was cut by 2 bases and J by 1 base, with 14 bases left in between. The germline gives CDR1 SQVTM, CDR2 ANQGSEA. The CDR3 totals 15 residues. The CDR3 sequence: CSVERGGDGNTEAFF. As DNA, the CDR3 is TGCAGCGTTGAACGTGGGGGGGACGGGAACACTGAAGCTTTCTTT. Together with reference TRBV29-1 and TRBJ1-1, the CDR3 gives the full variable domain: SAVISQKPSRDICQRGTSLTIQCQVDSQVTMMFWYRQQPGQSLTLIATANQGSEATYESGFVIDKFPISRPNLTFSTLTVSNMSPEDSSIYLCSVERGGDGNTEAFFGQGTRLTVV.

The chain uses TRBV30 and TRBJ2-1; 8 bases align to TRBD2. Germline lookup yields CDR1 GTSNPN and CDR2 SVGIG (reference sequence). The CDR3 is 15 amino acids. The ends lost 3 bases at V and 7 bases at J; junction bases unmatched: 11. As DNA, the CDR3 is TGTGCCTGGAGCCGGGGGGGCGGGAGGTCGAATGAGCAGTTCTTC. Translated: CAWSRGGGRSNEQFF.

Turning to this clone: Germline and junction disagree at one end, which may indicate a read error. The chain recombines TRBV11-2 with TRBJ2-1; no clear D. CDR1 SGHAT and CDR2 FQNNGV come from the germline V gene. CDR3 size: 15 residues. The CDR3 sequence: CASSLREASHNEQFF. The CDR3 DNA sequence: TGTGCCAGCAGCTTACGTGAGGCCTCCCACAATGAGCAGTTCTTC.

This chain links TRBV5-4 with TRBJ1-1; 11 nucleotides match TRBD1. Germline V CDR1 and CDR2: SGHNT, YYREEE (reference sequence). Losses at the gene ends were 3 bases for V and 8 bases for J; bases not matched to a gene: 3. The CDR3 sequence is 13 residues long. CDR3 loop: CASSWDRGVEAFF. In DNA, the CDR3 is TGTGCCAGCAGCTGGGACAGGGGGGTCGAAGCTTTCTTT.

The chain joins TRBV6-5 to TRBJ1-5, with D possibly matching TRBD1 (6 bases). There are 14 residues in the CDR3. V was cut by 0 bases and J by 7 bases, with 10 bases left in between. Germline-derived CDR1 and CDR2 are MNHEY and SVGAGI. DNA for the CDR3: TGTGCCAGCAGTTACTCACAGGGTGGGCAGCCCCAGCATTTT. This codes for CASSYSQGGQPQHF.

The chain employs TRBV2 and TRBJ2-2; 7 positions agree with TRBD2. V was pared by 4 bases and J by 7 bases, with 12 bases of the junction left unmatched. The CDR3 extends over 16 amino acids. Germline V gives CDR1 SNHLY, CDR2 FYNNEI. The CDR3 DNA reads as TGTGCCAGCAGTGGAGGGACTACCCTATATGGCGGGGAGCTGTTTTTT. Protein product: CASSGGTTLYGGELFF.

This clone was counted a single time. The rearrangement links TRBV6-6 to TRBJ2-1, with 7 bases lining up with TRBD2. The germline V gene has CDR1 MNHNY and CDR2 SVGAGI (reference sequence). This CDR3 region has 16 residues. J was trimmed by 2 bases and V by 6 bases; bases with no gene match: 10. The CDR3 DNA follows: TGTGCCAGCAGCTCCGTGGTCGGGAGGACCTACAATGAGCAGTTCTTC. It is translated as CASSSVVGRTYNEQFF.

The chain links TRBV11-2 to TRBJ2-1; 11 bases align to TRBD2. The J segment lost 0 bases and the V segment lost 0 bases, leaving 4 bases of the junction unmatched. The CDR3 spans 18 residues. CDR1 is SGHAT and CDR2 is FQNNGV in the germline V gene. The chain's CDR3 is CASSLELAGESSYNEQFF. CDR3 sequence (DNA): TGTGCCAGCAGCTTAGAACTAGCGGGAGAGAGCTCCTACAATGAGCAGTTCTTC.

The gene calls are TRBV7-9 and TRBJ2-7; TRBD1 agrees at 8 bases. The CDR3 has 14 residues. Germline loops: CDR1 SEHNR, CDR2 FQNEAQ (reference sequence). The V and J ends lost 6 bases and 4 bases, in that order; junction bases with no gene match: 8. The CDR3 DNA is TGTGCCAGCAGTTTGTCGGACAGGGCGTACGAGCAGTACTTC. The encoded protein is CASSLSDRAYEQYF.

The rearrangement uses TRBV6-5 and TRBJ2-3; D is ambiguous. There are 14 residues in the CDR3. Germline values: CDR1 MNHEY, CDR2 SVGAGI. Trimming took 6 bases from V and 1 from J, leaving 11 bases between them. The CDR3, as DNA: TGTGCCAGCAGCCCACTACGGGGCACAGATACGCAGTATTTT. Its translation: CASSPLRGTDTQYF.

J is TRBJ2-7 and V is TRBV13, with D tentatively TRBD2 (6 bases). The germline V gene has CDR1 PRHDT and CDR2 FYEKMQ (reference sequence). V was cut by 2 bases and J by 3 bases, with 20 bases left in between. This CDR3 contains 17 residues. This CDR3 reads CASSLSPSGLANYEQYF. In DNA form, the CDR3 reads TGTGCCAGCAGCTTAAGCCCCTCCGGGCTAGCGAACTACGAGCAGTACTTC.

This chain links TRBV11-2 with TRBJ2-7, with TRBD2 matching 11 bases. The ends lost 5 bases at V and 2 bases at J; junction bases unmatched: 5. The V gene's germline CDR1 is SGHAT and CDR2 FQNNGV. The CDR3 contains 15 residues. DNA of the CDR3: TGTGCCAGCAGCCAGACTAGCGGGGCTACCTACGAGCAGTACTTC. This codes for CASSQTSGATYEQYF.

V gene TRBV6-5 combines with J gene TRBJ1-2, with D possibly matching TRBD1 (6 bases). The V gene lost 8 bases and the J gene lost 8 bases, with 18 bases spanning the gap. The V gene's germline CDR1 is MNHEY and CDR2 SVGAGI. This CDR3 comprises 13 residues. CDR3 nucleotides: TGTGCCAGCCGTAGGGCACAGGGTGAAGGCTACACCTTC. It is translated as CASRRAQGEGYTF.

The genes are TRBV4-3 and TRBJ2-4; D is undetermined. CDR3 length equals 17 residues. The V gene lost 2 bases and the J gene lost 0 bases, with 14 bases spanning the gap. Germline CDR1 reads LGHNA; CDR2 reads YSLEER. The CDR3 DNA follows: TGCGCCAGCAGCCAAAGAAGGCCGGGTATAGCCAAAAACATTCAGTACTTC. Protein product: CASSQRRPGIAKNIQYF.

This clone was found once. V gene TRBV6-5 combines with J gene TRBJ2-3; D may be TRBD2 (7 bases). This CDR3 comprises 15 residues. V shed 4 bases and J shed 4 bases, with 15 bases lying between them. Germline V gene data show CDR1 as MNHEY and CDR2 as SVGAGI. The CDR3 DNA sequence: TGTGCCAGCAGTTTGGGGGGGGGCCCCGCAGATACGCAGTATTTT. Amino acids: CASSLGGGPADTQYF.

The chain is built from TRBV6-6 and TRBJ2-7, with 13 bases aligning to TRBD2. The CDR3 contains 16 residues. J gave up 0 bases and V 8 bases, and 7 bases lay outside the gene matches. The germline gives CDR1 MNHNY, CDR2 SVGAGI (reference sequence). The CDR3 region has the DNA TGTGCCAGCGGCCGACTAGCGGGAGGAATCTCCTACGAGCAGTACTTC. Protein sequence: CASGRLAGGISYEQYF.

The V gene is TRBV19, the J gene TRBJ1-5; possibly TRBD1 for D (6 bases). The V end lost 8 bases, the J end lost 2 bases, and 10 bases lay between the germline ends. Germline lookup yields CDR1 LNHDA and CDR2 SQIVND (reference sequence). The CDR3 loop spans 13 amino acids. The CDR3 region has the DNA TGTGCCAGTTGGAAGGGGGGCAATCAGCCCCAGCATTTT. Translated, it gives CASWKGGNQPQHF.

The chain employs TRBV11-2 and TRBJ2-1, with TRBD2 matching 16 bases. CDR1 and CDR2 (germline): SGHAT, FQNNGV. V shed 1 base and J 10 bases; nucleotides not matched to a gene: 10. The CDR3 has 18 residues. CDR3 coding DNA: TGTGCCAGCAGCTTAGTGCGGGGGACTAGCGGGAGGGCCGGCGAGCAGTTCTTC. Its protein product is CASSLVRGTSGRAGEQFF.

The chain recombines TRBV5-1 with TRBJ2-3, with 13 nucleotides matching TRBD2. This CDR3 comprises 17 residues. CDR1 is SGHRS and CDR2 is YFSETQ in the germline V gene. V shed 0 bases and J 2 bases; nucleotides not matched to a gene: 3. Written as DNA, the CDR3 is TGCGCCAGCAGCTTGGGACTAGCGGGAGGACCCACAGATACGCAGTATTTT. It codes for CASSLGLAGGPTDTQYF.

The gene calls are TRBV9 and TRBJ2-1, with 14 bases that match TRBD2. J was trimmed by 4 bases and V by 3 bases; bases with no gene match: 3. CDR1 and CDR2 (germline): SGDLS, YYNGEE. This CDR3 is built from 16 residues. As DNA, the CDR3 is TGTGCCAGCAGCGGAGGACTAGCGGGAGGTTACAATGAGCAGTTCTTC. This encodes CASSGGLAGGYNEQFF.

The chain couples TRBV30 to TRBJ1-3; a weak D match, TRBD1 (6 bases). V was shortened by 7 bases and J by 3 bases, with 16 bases between the two germline ends. Germline assignment: CDR1 GTSNPN and CDR2 SVGIG (reference sequence). The CDR3 extends over 14 amino acids. The CDR3 nucleotides are TGTGCCTCGGACGGACAGACCTTTGGAAACACCATATATTTT. Protein sequence: CASDGQTFGNTIYF.

The chain uses TRBV9 and TRBJ2-3, with 10 bases matching TRBD2. The CDR3 totals 16 residues. Germline CDR1 reads SGDLS; CDR2 reads YYNGEE. V lost 6 bases and J lost 4; bases outside the gene matches: 11. The CDR3 bases are TGTGCCAGCACCACAGGCAAGAGCGGGAGGGCAGATACGCAGTATTTT. Protein: CASTTGKSGRADTQYF.